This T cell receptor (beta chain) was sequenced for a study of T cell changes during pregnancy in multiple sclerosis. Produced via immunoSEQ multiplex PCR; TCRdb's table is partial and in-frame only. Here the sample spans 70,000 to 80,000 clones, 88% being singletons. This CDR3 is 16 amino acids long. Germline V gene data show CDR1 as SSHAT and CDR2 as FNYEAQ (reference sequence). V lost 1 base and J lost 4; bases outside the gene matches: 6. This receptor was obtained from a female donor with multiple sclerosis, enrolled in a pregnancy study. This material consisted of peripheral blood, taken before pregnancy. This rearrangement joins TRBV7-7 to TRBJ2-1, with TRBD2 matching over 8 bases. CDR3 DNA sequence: TGTGCCAGCAGCTTAGACGGGACTAGGTTATACAATGAGCAGTTCTTC. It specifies CASSLDGTRLYNEQFF.